This T cell receptor beta chain emerged from a study of CD8+ T cells in alopecia areata. Study findings and constraints: Tofacitinib significantly brought down scalp clonality and expanded CD8+ clones among top 100.

Treatment of the sample: oral pan-JAK inhibitor, 5-10 mg twice daily. Sequencing templates came from extracted RNA that was reverse transcribed into cDNA. Sequenced by immunoSEQ multiplex PCR; TCRdb stores in-frame clones only, minus some. The repertoire has about 270,000 clones, around 64% of them found once; the top ten carry roughly 0.93%. On this clone: Its antigen is undetermined.

Germline V gene data show CDR1 as SGHNT and CDR2 as YYREEE (reference sequence). Trimming removed 6 bases at V and 5 bases at J, with 17 bases between. The CDR3 is 14 residues long. The source of this sequence is a human donor with alopecia areata. The input for sequencing was CD4+ T cells sorted from blood, taken between weeks 51 and 54, from a patient treated with tofacitinib. The chain is built from TRBV5-4 and TRBJ2-5; D may be TRBD1 (6 bases). The CDR3 DNA reads TGTGCCAGCACCCTTGGGGGCGGTCCCGAGACCCAGTACTTC. It is translated as CASTLGGGPETQYF.